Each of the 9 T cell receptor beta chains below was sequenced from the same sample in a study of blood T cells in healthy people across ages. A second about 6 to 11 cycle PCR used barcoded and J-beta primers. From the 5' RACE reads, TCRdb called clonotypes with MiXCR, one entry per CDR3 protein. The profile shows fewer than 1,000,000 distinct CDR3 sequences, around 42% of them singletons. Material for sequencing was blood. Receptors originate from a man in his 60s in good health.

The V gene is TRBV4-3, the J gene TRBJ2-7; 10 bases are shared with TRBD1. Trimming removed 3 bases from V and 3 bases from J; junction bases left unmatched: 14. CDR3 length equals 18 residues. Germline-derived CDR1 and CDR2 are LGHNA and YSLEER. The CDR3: CASSHDDTGQGRVYEQYF. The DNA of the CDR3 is TGCGCCAGCAGCCACGACGATACGGGACAGGGGAGGGTCTACGAGCAGTACTTC.

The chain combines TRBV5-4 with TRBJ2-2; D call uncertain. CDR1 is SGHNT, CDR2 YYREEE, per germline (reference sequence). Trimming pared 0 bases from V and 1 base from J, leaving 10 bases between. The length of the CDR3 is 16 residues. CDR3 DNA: TGTGCCAGCAGCTTGGGACTGCTAATGAACACCGGGGAGCTGTTTTTT. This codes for CASSLGLLMNTGELFF.

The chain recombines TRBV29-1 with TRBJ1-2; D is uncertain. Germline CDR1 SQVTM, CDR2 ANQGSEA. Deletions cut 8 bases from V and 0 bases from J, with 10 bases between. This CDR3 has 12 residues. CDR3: CSMTGTNYGYTF. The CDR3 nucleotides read TGCAGCATGACCGGGACTAACTATGGCTACACCTTC. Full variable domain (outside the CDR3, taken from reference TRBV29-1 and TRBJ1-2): SAVISQKPSRDICQRGTSLTIQCQVDSQVTMMFWYRQQPGQSLTLIATANQGSEATYESGFVIDKFPISRPNLTFSTLTVSNMSPEDSSIYLCSMTGTNYGYTFGSGTRLTVV.

Here the CDR3 reads CASSPRGITNEKLFF. The CDR3 region has the DNA TGCGCCAGCAGCCCGCGAGGGATTACTAATGAAAAACTGTTTTTT. The rearrangement joins TRBV5-1 to TRBJ1-4; unclear D gene. Trimming took off 4 bases at V and 2 bases at J, with 12 bases between the two ends. The germline CDR1 and CDR2 sequences are SGHRS and YFSETQ. This CDR3 has 15 residues.

The CDR3 nucleotides are TGCAGTGCTAGAGAAAACTCTGGGGCCAACGTCCTGACTTTC. Translating it yields CSARENSGANVLTF. This chain connects TRBV20-1 to TRBJ2-6; no definite D call. V lost 0 bases to trimming and J lost 0 bases, with 3 bases between them. The CDR3 loop spans 14 amino acids. Germline V gene data show CDR1 as DFQATT and CDR2 as SNEGSKA (reference sequence).

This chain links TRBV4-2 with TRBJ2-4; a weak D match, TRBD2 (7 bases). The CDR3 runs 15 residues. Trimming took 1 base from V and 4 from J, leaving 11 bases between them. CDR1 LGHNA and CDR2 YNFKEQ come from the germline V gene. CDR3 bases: TGTGCCAGCAGCCAAGCGGGGGGCGGGAAAAACATTCAGTACTTC. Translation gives CASSQAGGGKNIQYF.

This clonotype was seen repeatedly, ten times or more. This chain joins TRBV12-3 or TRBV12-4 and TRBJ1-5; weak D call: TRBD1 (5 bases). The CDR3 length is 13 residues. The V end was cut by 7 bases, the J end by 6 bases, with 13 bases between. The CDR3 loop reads CASKKEGSQPQHF. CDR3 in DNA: TGTGCCAGCAAAAAAGAGGGGTCTCAGCCCCAGCATTTT.

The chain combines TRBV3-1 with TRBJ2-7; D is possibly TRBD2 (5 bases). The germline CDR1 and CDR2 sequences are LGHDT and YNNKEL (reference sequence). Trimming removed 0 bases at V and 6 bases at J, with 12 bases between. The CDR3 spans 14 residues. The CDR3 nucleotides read TGTGCCAGCAGCCAAGATCGGTTAGCGAGCGAGCAGTACTTC. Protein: CASSQDRLASEQYF.

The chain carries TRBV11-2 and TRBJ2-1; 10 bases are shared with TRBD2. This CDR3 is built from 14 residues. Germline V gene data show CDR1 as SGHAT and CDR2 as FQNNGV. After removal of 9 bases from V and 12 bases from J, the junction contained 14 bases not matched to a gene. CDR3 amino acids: CASSWASGGSGQFF. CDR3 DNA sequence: TGTGCCAGTTCGTGGGCTAGCGGGGGCAGTGGGCAGTTCTTC.